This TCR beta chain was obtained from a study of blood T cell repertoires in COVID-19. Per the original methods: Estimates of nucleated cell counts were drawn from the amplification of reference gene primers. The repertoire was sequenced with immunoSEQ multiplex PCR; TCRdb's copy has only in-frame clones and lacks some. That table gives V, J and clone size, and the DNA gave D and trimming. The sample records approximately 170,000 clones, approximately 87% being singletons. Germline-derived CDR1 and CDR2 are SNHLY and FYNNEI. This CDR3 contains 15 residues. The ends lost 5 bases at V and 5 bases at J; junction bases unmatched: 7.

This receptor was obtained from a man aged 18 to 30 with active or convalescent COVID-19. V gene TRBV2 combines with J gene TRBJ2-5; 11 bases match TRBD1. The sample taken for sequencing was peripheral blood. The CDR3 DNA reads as TGTGCCAGCAGTACCGGGACAGGGGGTGGGGAGACCCAGTACTTC. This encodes CASSTGTGGGETQYF.